This T cell receptor beta chain was obtained from a study of neurological immune-mediated disorders. Per sequencing run, 15-18 subjects together gave over 190 million TCR-beta sequences. TCRdb fed the 5' RACE reads into MiXCR, producing one record per CDR3 protein. The table shows some 61,000 distinct CDR3 sequences, with approximately 4.1% occurring only once. V was pared by 0 bases and J by 4 bases, with 11 bases between. CDR3 size: 15 residues. Looked up from germline, CDR1 is MNHEY and CDR2 is SVGAGI. Unsorted libraries were generated from 2 million PBMCs. These cells had been stored in RNAlater at -80 C. This clonotype was recorded at least ten times.

Sequencing was done on a sample of PBMCs. J is TRBJ2-3 and V is TRBV6-5; D is ambiguous. This receptor was obtained from a man aged 30 to 45 with multiple sclerosis. The CDR3 protein is CASSYSSLSADTQYF. The CDR3 DNA reads as TGTGCCAGCAGTTACTCGAGTCTCAGCGCAGATACGCAGTATTTT.